The clone carrying this T cell receptor (beta chain) was counted a single time. Antigen unknown. Other DNA sequences in this sample translate to the same CDR3. The CDR3 runs to 13 residues. CDR1 MNHNS and CDR2 SASEGT come from the germline V gene. With 6 bases removed from V and 1 base from J, the gap between germline ends came to 9 bases. The data are from a study of graft-versus-host responses after intestinal transplantation. As for the study in general: Tacrolimus plus steroids were given to all recipients for about three years, preceded by anti-thymocyte globulin induction. Whole-study results and caveats: In patients with graft-donor T cell macrochimerism, allograft graft-versus-host to host-versus-graft clonal ratios were high. Some GvH clones appeared in ileal mucosa or blood before recipient bone marrow.

Profiling relied on immunoSEQ multiplex PCR, and the TCRdb table lists in-frame clones only, not all of them. The sample lists 75,000 to 95,000 clones; 91% were seen once. The material sequenced was unstimulated CD4+ T cells sorted from spleen or lymph node cells, taken before transplant. This receptor was taken from a human donor who was the organ donor for an intestinal transplant. This chain uses TRBV6-1 with TRBJ1-1; D possibly corresponds to TRBD1 (5 bases). The CDR3 is CASSGQGNTEAFF. DNA of the CDR3: TGTGCCAGCAGCGGTCAGGGGAACACTGAAGCTTTCTTT.